A selection of T cell receptor beta chains follows, all from one sample in a study of shared clonotypes between healthy human individuals. Assay used: immunoSEQ multiplex PCR; TCRdb lists only in-frame clones, some missing. Found here are hundreds of thousands of clones, about 96% of them singletons; the top ten hold 0.11%. What was sequenced was naive CD8+ T cells sorted from blood. All receptors derive from a woman aged 25 to 39 in good health. The CDR3 runs from the conserved cysteine through the conserved F or W. D genes are given only for firm matches. A clone size is listed for some rows: how often the clone was seen (once, few, many), or a class if it is expanded.

J gene: TRBJ2-6
V gene: TRBV7-8
D gene: NA
clone size: NA
CDR3 protein: CASSLIRGSGANVLTF
CDR3 DNA: TGTGCCAGCAGCTTAATCAGGGGCTCTGGGGCCAACGTCCTGACTTTC

J gene: TRBJ1-1
V gene: TRBV28
D gene: NA
clone size: NA
CDR3 protein: CASSLSPYARNTEAFF
CDR3 DNA: TGTGCCAGCAGTTTATCCCCTTATGCACGGAACACTGAAGCTTTCTTT

J gene: TRBJ2-7
V gene: TRBV5-6
D gene: TRBD1
clone size: few
CDR3 protein: CASSWDRSYEQYF
CDR3 DNA: TGTGCCAGCAGCTGGGACAGGTCCTACGAGCAGTACTTC

J gene: TRBJ1-1
V gene: TRBV7-9
D gene: NA
clone size: NA
CDR3 protein: CASSLSGPNTEAFF
CDR3 DNA: TGTGCCAGCAGCTTGTCGGGGCCGAACACTGAAGCTTTCTTT

J gene: TRBJ2-7
V gene: TRBV23-1
D gene: TRBD2
clone size: NA
CDR3 protein: CASSHLGFSSGSSYEQYF
CDR3 DNA: TGCGCCAGCAGTCATCTCGGTTTTTCTAGCGGGAGCTCCTACGAGCAGTACTTC

J gene: TRBJ1-1
V gene: TRBV10-3
D gene: NA
clone size: NA
CDR3 protein: CAISDSGFQNTEAFF
CDR3 DNA: TGTGCCATCAGTGATTCGGGGTTCCAAAACACTGAAGCTTTCTTT

J gene: TRBJ1-1
V gene: TRBV10-1
D gene: NA
clone size: NA
CDR3 protein: CASSESSLWGNEAFF
CDR3 DNA: TGCGCCAGCAGTGAGTCGTCTCTTTGGGGGAATGAAGCTTTCTTT

J gene: TRBJ2-7
V gene: TRBV25-1
D gene: NA
clone size: NA
CDR3 protein: CASSELVWVIESYEQYF
CDR3 DNA: TGTGCCAGCAGTGAATTGGTTTGGGTAATTGAGTCCTACGAGCAGTACTTC

J gene: TRBJ2-2
V gene: TRBV7-6
D gene: TRBD2
clone size: NA
CDR3 protein: CASSLATSGKPGELFF
CDR3 DNA: TGTGCCAGCAGCTTAGCCACTAGCGGGAAACCCGGGGAGCTGTTTTTT

J gene: TRBJ2-7
V gene: TRBV5-6
D gene: NA
clone size: NA
CDR3 protein: CASSRKTVSYEQYF
CDR3 DNA: TGTGCCAGCAGCCGTAAGACAGTCTCCTACGAGCAGTACTTC

J gene: TRBJ1-3
V gene: TRBV5-6
D gene: TRBD1
clone size: once
CDR3 protein: CASSLVTGELSGNTIYF
CDR3 DNA: TGTGCCAGCAGCTTGGTTACAGGGGAACTCTCTGGAAACACCATATATTTT

J gene: TRBJ1-2
V gene: TRBV27
D gene: TRBD1
clone size: NA
CDR3 protein: CASSLFGTGIGYTF
CDR3 DNA: TGTGCCAGCAGTTTATTTGGGACAGGGATAGGCTACACCTTC

J gene: TRBJ2-7
V gene: TRBV30
D gene: NA
clone size: NA
CDR3 protein: CAWSGLSYEQYF
CDR3 DNA: TGTGCCTGGAGTGGTCTTTCCTACGAGCAGTACTTC

J gene: TRBJ2-7
V gene: TRBV27
D gene: TRBD2
clone size: NA
CDR3 protein: CASSFKLAGYEQYF
CDR3 DNA: TGTGCCAGCAGTTTTAAACTAGCGGGCTACGAGCAGTACTTC

J gene: TRBJ1-1
V gene: TRBV5-8
D gene: TRBD1
clone size: NA
CDR3 protein: CASSPDREFTEAFF
CDR3 DNA: TGTGCCAGCAGCCCGGACAGGGAATTCACTGAAGCTTTCTTT

J gene: TRBJ2-5
V gene: TRBV27
D gene: NA
clone size: NA
CDR3 protein: CASSLLLGTETQYF
CDR3 DNA: TGTGCCAGCAGTTTATTGTTGGGGACGGAGACCCAGTACTTC

J gene: TRBJ2-1
V gene: TRBV6-5
D gene: TRBD1
clone size: NA
CDR3 protein: CASSTPGTGYNEQFF
CDR3 DNA: TGTGCCAGCAGTACCCCCGGGACAGGATACAATGAGCAGTTCTTC

J gene: TRBJ2-1
V gene: TRBV7-9
D gene: TRBD2
clone size: NA
CDR3 protein: CASSRRLAGNNEQFF
CDR3 DNA: TGTGCCAGCAGCCGCCGACTAGCGGGAAACAATGAGCAGTTCTTC

J gene: TRBJ2-5
V gene: TRBV5-1
D gene: NA
clone size: NA
CDR3 protein: CASSLGPVRETQYF
CDR3 DNA: TGCGCCAGCAGCTTGGGGCCGGTGCGGGAGACCCAGTACTTC

J gene: TRBJ1-2
V gene: TRBV29-1
D gene: NA
clone size: NA
CDR3 protein: CSVETERYSDGYTF
CDR3 DNA: TGCAGCGTTGAGACAGAACGCTATTCGGATGGCTACACCTTC

J gene: TRBJ2-5
V gene: TRBV9
D gene: NA
clone size: NA
CDR3 protein: CASGKGQTEPETQYF
CDR3 DNA: TGTGCCAGCGGAAAAGGACAGACAGAACCAGAGACCCAGTACTTC

J gene: TRBJ2-7
V gene: TRBV28
D gene: NA
clone size: NA
CDR3 protein: CASSLVARGGEQYF
CDR3 DNA: TGTGCCAGCAGTTTAGTTGCCCGAGGAGGCGAGCAGTACTTC

J gene: TRBJ2-1
V gene: TRBV9
D gene: TRBD2
clone size: NA
CDR3 protein: CASSAPFAGGYNEQFF
CDR3 DNA: TGTGCCAGCAGCGCCCCTTTCGCGGGAGGTTACAATGAGCAGTTCTTC

J gene: TRBJ1-2
V gene: TRBV12-5
D gene: TRBD1
clone size: NA
CDR3 protein: CASGFMDRALYGYTF
CDR3 DNA: TGTGCTAGTGGTTTCATGGACAGGGCCCTCTATGGCTACACCTTC

J gene: TRBJ1-1
V gene: TRBV30
D gene: NA
clone size: NA
CDR3 protein: CAWSRLWAPGHRGTEAFF
CDR3 DNA: TGTGCCTGGAGTCGTTTATGGGCACCGGGACATAGGGGAACTGAAGCTTTCTTT

J gene: TRBJ1-2
V gene: TRBV7-8
D gene: TRBD1
clone size: NA
CDR3 protein: CASSWAGTGFGYGYTF
CDR3 DNA: TGTGCCAGCAGCTGGGCCGGGACAGGGTTTGGGTATGGCTACACCTTC

J gene: TRBJ2-7
V gene: TRBV7-9
D gene: TRBD1
clone size: NA
CDR3 protein: CASSSKEADRAYEQYF
CDR3 DNA: TGTGCCAGCAGCTCTAAAGAAGCGGACAGGGCTTACGAGCAGTACTTC

J gene: TRBJ2-7
V gene: TRBV27
D gene: TRBD1
clone size: NA
CDR3 protein: CASSLSGQVYEQYF
CDR3 DNA: TGTGCCAGCAGTTTATCCGGACAGGTCTACGAGCAGTACTTC

J gene: TRBJ1-5
V gene: TRBV19
D gene: NA
clone size: NA
CDR3 protein: CASSMEGKITSSNQPQHF
CDR3 DNA: TGTGCCAGTAGTATGGAAGGGAAAATCACGAGTAGCAATCAGCCCCAGCATTTT

J gene: TRBJ2-3
V gene: TRBV7-9
D gene: NA
clone size: NA
CDR3 protein: CASSLNLGADTQYF
CDR3 DNA: TGTGCCAGCAGCTTAAATCTAGGAGCAGATACGCAGTATTTT